This TCR beta chain was identified in a study of T cells in Graves' hyperthyroidism and ophthalmopathy (dated by TCRdb to about 2019). About the study as a whole: Peripheral blood samples were taken at the time of initial diagnosis, prior to any treatment. To identify distinguishing TCR V-J signatures, a discovery cohort of about 100 patients was used, comprising 40 to 45 with Graves' ophthalmopathy and some 57 with stable Graves' hyperthyroidism. Once sampling was done, hyperthyroidism patients were given methimazole at a starting dose of 30 mg daily, whereas ophthalmopathy patients were given high-dose intravenous methylprednisolone. The approximately 100 discovery patients were divided at random into training and test sets in a 7:3 ratio. The study also compared thyroid tissue and blood T-cell repertoires from more than 5 Graves' hyperthyroidism patients. The paper describes TCR Vbeta CDR3 sequencing of 120 to 150 peripheral blood samples, made up of roughly 45 ophthalmopathy patients, roughly 75 hyperthyroidism patients and 17 progressor patients. Prospective prediction of ophthalmopathy was tested in an independent validation cohort consisting of about 19 hyperthyroidism patients and approximately 16 patients who later progressed to ophthalmopathy.

TCR beta CDR3 regions were amplified from RNA transcripts. A first-round RT-PCR of the TCR CDR3 used the HTBI primer set with the Qiagen OneStep RT-PCR kit. The libraries were constructed in a second round of multiplex PCR and then size-selected and purified. The libraries were sequenced on an Illumina HiSeq2000 using paired-end 100 bp reads. The study's processing was this. SOAPnuke was used to process the raw data, removing reads that contained adapters or uncalled bases, had a mean Phred below 15, or lacked an exact match to the constant primer or identifier. High-quality paired reads were merged using COPE v1.2.5, and each unique nucleotide sequence was defined as a clonotype. Clonotypes were aligned to IMGT TRBV, TRBD and TRBJ reference segments using MiTCR v1.1. Only V-J combinations with frequency above 0.0001, covering 99% to 99.2% of repertoires, were analysed. The TCS score was defined as the ratio of F50 (clonal expansion) to E x V (chaos), calculated using BLOSUM62-based TCRdist between CDR3 peptides within each V-J. Welch's t-statistics and random forest reduced 514 V-J features to 10 to 15, which were used in a naive Bayes classifier (R e1071). Clones were called with MiXCR by TCRdb after fastp trimmed the public reads at Q25, and only in-frame beta chains were retained. Each entry is one CDR3 protein sequence, shown with its most common DNA and genes. TCRdb, rather than the study authors, made the V and J calls. For this sample the table gives hundreds of thousands of distinct CDR3 sequences, of which roughly 16% were detected only once. 3.8% of the sample is in the top ten clones.

The CDR3, from cysteine to phenylalanine, totals 15 residues. Only the CDR3 DNA is retained, 45 bases long and in frame from the first base. Looking up the germline V gene yields CDR1 SGHRS and CDR2 YFSETQ. Germline trimming: 0 bases from V, 8 bases from J; junction bases outside gene matches: 8. What the research found in general, with its limitations: Most expanded thyroid clonotypes (frequency above 0.001) were also detected in blood, a finding suggesting that blood repertoires may reflect thyroid immune responses. A 13 V-J signature model separated ophthalmopathy from stable hyperthyroidism, with about 90% sensitivity and about 81% specificity in cross-validation and 80%/75% in testing. Sample size was not statistically predetermined, and blinding of investigators to group allocation was not performed. In validation, progression to ophthalmopathy was predicted by the model with 70.59% sensitivity and 72.22% specificity, a median of approximately 6.5 months before onset.

In the case of this clonotype: There is no known antigen for this receptor. No quality values exist for individual bases; no much larger clone is one base distant.

A patient counted as having stable Graves' hyperthyroidism if no progression to ophthalmopathy occurred over 18 months of follow-up. Hyperthyroidism patients were aged 18 to 65 years and newly diagnosed, with disease duration of less than 2 months. Any patient with an uncontrolled infection, another autoimmune disease, pregnancy or lactation was excluded. Diagnoses relied on clinical symptoms, serum thyroxine and TRAb, thyroid ultrasound and orbital computed tomography. Ficoll-Paque density gradient centrifugation was used to isolate PBMCs from 8 to 10 ml of fresh peripheral blood. Total RNA was extracted with Trizol reagent, and quality was checked on an Agilent 2100 Bioanalyzer.

The clonotype originates from a woman between 25 and 40 years old with Graves' hyperthyroidism. The chain couples TRBV5-1 to TRBJ2-1; TRBD2 lines up with 7 middle nucleotides. The material sequenced was blood. The CDR3: CASSLGGRAEYEQFF. The sequenced DNA is TGCGCCAGCAGCTTGGGGGGGAGGGCTGAATATGAGCAGTTCTTC.